The sequence of this TCR beta chain was determined in a study of T-cell reconstitution after alpha-beta-depleted transplantation in children (TCRdb year 2016). In the study overall: Using TCR repertoire profiling, the study quantitatively followed how T-cell immune reconstitution unfolded in children after TCRalphabeta/CD19-depleted allogeneic hematopoietic cell transplantation. Beyond this particular receptor, the publication reports: Over subsequent months, a decline in hyperexpanded clone frequencies was noted, and after one year, T-cell counts and TCRbeta diversity were mostly ascribed to newly produced T cells. About two months after transplant, the apparently early recovery of alphabetaT-cell counts reportedly depended on just several hundred clones that had expanded rapidly and came from non-depleted graft cells. The high TCRbeta diversity at day 60 in some patients was ascribed to recipient T cells and intrathymic progenitors that had survived conditioning.

In the paper's terms, the treatment or condition label means: allogeneic hematopoietic cell transplantation with graft depleted of TCRalphabeta T cells and CD19 B cells. The transplant recipients were children given TCRalphabeta/CD19-depleted allogeneic hematopoietic cell grafts. Library preparation was by PCR. Sequencing was performed on an Illumina HiSeq 2500. TCR library preparation used molecular barcoding, with unique molecular identifiers applied to normalize quantification of the TCRbeta repertoire. The public reads were reanalyzed by TCRdb: fastp trimming at Q25, MiXCR alignment, in-frame beta chains only. Rows matching on CDR3 protein sequence are summarized as one entry with the most common DNA and genes. The sample has around 800,000 distinct CDR3 sequences on record, around 15% of them singletons. The leading ten clones occupy approximately 5% of the sample. Remarks on this clonotype: Which antigen it targets is not known. No base qualities exist here, and no much larger clone lies one base off it.

The clonotype was recovered from a male patient younger than 18 who had a stem cell transplant for acute lymphoblastic leukemia, so the T cells may come from the graft donor. Sequencing used PBMCs, mostly from graft donor cells, obtained 360 days after TCRalphabeta/CD19-depleted stem cell transplant.

Here the CDR3 is given as CASRGGPKETQYF. In nucleotide form, the sequence is TGCGCCAGTCGGGGAGGGCCGAAGGAGACCCAGTACTTC. The chain was built from TRBV5-1 and TRBJ2-5; TRBD2 aligns with 7 central bases. In the germline V gene, CDR1 corresponds to SGHRS and CDR2 to YFSETQ. Trimming takes 8 bases off V and 5 bases off J; junction bases not matched to a gene: 9. CDR3 length: 13 amino acids, cysteine to phenylalanine. The entry retains the CDR3 DNA only, 39 bases that are in frame from base 1. Extended through the reference TRBV5-1 and TRBJ2-5 proteins, this CDR3 yields the full variable domain: KAGVTQTPRYLIKTRGQQVTLSCSPISGHRSVSWYQQTPGQGLQFLFEYFSETQRNKGNFPGRFSGRQFSNSRSEMNVSTLELGDSALYLCASRGGPKETQYFGPGTRLLVL.